These 25 T cell receptor beta chains were sequenced from one sample in a study of blood T cell repertoires in COVID-19. Produced via immunoSEQ multiplex PCR; TCRdb's table is partial and in-frame only. The table shows a few hundred thousand clones, with just under 90% occurring only once. Sequenced input: peripheral blood. The receptors were sampled from a man aged 55-75 years who had recovered from COVID-19.

The CDR3 here is CATSRWVRLIDTQYF. The CDR3 bases are TGCGCCACCTCTCGGTGGGTACGACTCATTGATACGCAGTATTTT. The chain employs TRBV4-1 and TRBJ2-3; D not resolved. Germline CDR1 reads MGHRA; CDR2 reads YSYEKL. The CDR3 runs 15 residues. The ends were cut back, 10 bases at V and 6 bases at J, with 23 bases in the middle.

The chain combines TRBV6-2 or TRBV6-3 with TRBJ2-3; TRBD2 is a possible D gene (6 bases). The V end was cut by 1 base, the J end by 0 bases, with 11 bases between. The CDR3 totals 16 residues. From germline, CDR1 is MNHEY and CDR2 SVGEGT. This chain's CDR3 is CASSYWRETSTDTQYF. CDR3 nucleotide sequence: TGTGCCAGCAGTTACTGGAGGGAAACTAGCACAGATACGCAGTATTTT.

The J gene is TRBJ1-1, the V gene TRBV11-2, with a possible D match to TRBD1 (5 bases). The V end lost 1 base, the J end lost 4 bases, and 16 bases lay between the germline ends. There are 16 residues in the CDR3. CDR1 and CDR2 from the germline V gene are SGHAT and FQNNGV. DNA of the CDR3: TGTGCCAGCAGCTTAGTCGGCACAGGTGGCGGCACTGAAGCTTTCTTT. This gives the protein CASSLVGTGGGTEAFF.

This chain uses TRBV6-5 with TRBJ2-3; a possible D gene is TRBD2 (6 bases). There are 12 residues in the CDR3. V gave up 7 bases and J gave up 3 bases, with 8 bases separating them. Germline CDR1 is MNHEY and CDR2 is SVGAGI. The CDR3 coding sequence is TGTGCCAGCACCCGGGAGACAGATACGCAGTATTTT. This codes for CASTRETDTQYF.

The chain carries TRBV13 and TRBJ1-2; no clear D gene. Trimming took off 4 bases at V and 4 bases at J, with 10 bases between the two ends. CDR1 is PRHDT, CDR2 FYEKMQ, per germline (reference sequence). The CDR3 contains 13 residues. The CDR3 bases are TGTGCCAGCAGCTATGCCGGTGTCTATGGCTACACCTTC. This codes for CASSYAGVYGYTF.

The chain couples TRBV7-8 to TRBJ1-6; 7 positions match TRBD1. There are 14 residues in the CDR3. Germline V gene data show CDR1 as SGHVS and CDR2 as FQNEAQ. The J segment lost 6 bases and the V segment lost 4 bases, leaving 3 bases of the junction unmatched. The CDR3 DNA is TGTGCCAGCAGCTCGGGACAGCTTAATTCACCCCTCCACTTT. Encoded protein: CASSSGQLNSPLHF.

The chain is built from TRBV28 and TRBJ1-1; D is perhaps TRBD1 (6 bases). CDR1 and CDR2 (germline): MDHEN, SYDVKM. The length of the CDR3 is 14 residues. V was clipped by 2 bases and J by 1 base, with 8 bases between them. The CDR3 protein is CASSLPDRNTEAFF. As DNA, the CDR3 is TGTGCCAGCAGTTTACCGGACAGGAACACTGAAGCTTTCTTT.

Note on this clone: Sequence at one end of the junction differs from germline and may be a read error. This chain uses TRBV30 with TRBJ2-3; 11 bases match TRBD1. The CDR3 covers 17 residues. Germline CDR1 GTSNPN, CDR2 SVGIG (reference sequence). In DNA form, the CDR3 reads TGTGCCTGGAGTCAGGGACAGGGGGGACCACACACATATACGCAGTATTTT. Its translation is CAWSQGQGGPHTYTQYF.

This clone showed up just once. The chain couples TRBV5-4 to TRBJ1-4, with D unclear. The CDR3 loop spans 16 amino acids. Germline V lookup: CDR1 SGHNT, CDR2 YYREEE (reference sequence). V was cut by 2 bases and J by 3 bases, with 14 bases left in between. The CDR3 sequence: CASSLFLGGSNEKLFF. CDR3 DNA: TGTGCCAGCAGCTTATTCTTAGGCGGATCTAATGAAAAACTGTTTTTT.

The chain carries TRBV6-4 and TRBJ1-2; 7 bases align to TRBD1. CDR3 length: 13 amino acids. With 6 bases clipped from V and 8 bases from J, the junction kept 9 bases outside the gene matches. The germline gives CDR1 MRHNA, CDR2 SNTAGT. CDR3 region: CASRETGAGGYTF. CDR3 bases: TGTGCCAGCAGAGAAACAGGGGCGGGAGGCTACACCTTC.

The chain links TRBV27 to TRBJ2-3, with D possibly being TRBD2 (6 bases). Germline lookup yields CDR1 MNHEY and CDR2 SMNVEV (reference sequence). CDR3 length equals 15 residues. V lost 3 bases and J lost 1, with 11 bases in between. The CDR3: CASSFRTIRTDTQYF. CDR3 nucleotide sequence: TGTGCCAGCAGTTTCCGGACTATACGCACAGATACGCAGTATTTT.

The CDR3 DNA reads as TGTGCCAGCAGTGGGACTAGCGGGGCCTTCACCGGGGAGCTGTTTTTT. Its protein product is CASSGTSGAFTGELFF. This chain uses TRBV2 with TRBJ2-2; the match to TRBD2 covers 12 bases. The germline V gene has CDR1 SNHLY and CDR2 FYNNEI. CDR3 length: 16 amino acids. The V gene end was trimmed by 4 bases and the J gene end by 4 bases; junction bases not matched to a gene: 4. Full variable domain (missing parts from reference TRBV2 and TRBJ2-2): EPEVTQTPSHQVTQMGQEVILRCVPISNHLYFYWYRQILGQKVEFLVSFYNNEISEKSEIFDDQFSVERPDGSNFTLKIRSTKLEDSAMYFCASSGTSGAFTGELFFGEGSRLTVL.

J is TRBJ1-2 and V is TRBV11-2; maybe TRBD1 (5 bases). This CDR3 has 14 amino acids. Trimming pared 5 bases from V and 5 bases from J, leaving 15 bases between. Germline V gene sequence: CDR1 SGHAT, CDR2 FQNNGV. The CDR3 region has the DNA TGTGCCAGCAGCCAACAGGCAGCGGGGTATGGCTACACCTTC. Translation gives CASSQQAAGYGYTF. The full variable domain, its missing parts supplied by reference TRBV11-2 and TRBJ1-2, is EAGVAQSPRYKIIEKRQSVAFWCNPISGHATLYWYQQILGQGPKLLIQFQNNGVVDDSQLPKDRFSAERLKGVDSTLKIQPAKLEDSAVYLCASSQQAAGYGYTFGSGTRLTVV.

The chain links TRBV29-1 to TRBJ1-2; TRBD1 might be the D (6 bases). Per the germline V gene, CDR1 is SQVTM and CDR2 is ANQGSEA. Trimming shortened V by 2 bases and J by 4 bases, and 14 bases separated the two germline ends. The CDR3 has 14 amino acids. The CDR3 region has the DNA TGCAGCGTTGAACTACAGGGTAATCGCTATGGCTACACCTTC. Protein: CSVELQGNRYGYTF.

The chain combines TRBV30 with TRBJ1-2; 9 nucleotides align to TRBD1. The germline V gene has CDR1 GTSNPN and CDR2 SVGIG (reference sequence). The CDR3 sequence is 15 residues long. V lost 1 base, J lost 4 bases, and 7 bases stayed unmatched. The CDR3 loop is CAWSAGTGPSYGYTF. As DNA, the CDR3 is TGTGCCTGGAGTGCAGGGACAGGGCCGTCCTATGGCTACACCTTC.

V gene TRBV18 combines with J gene TRBJ1-2; 7 bases are a match to TRBD1. Trimming took 3 bases from V and 10 from J; bases not matched to a gene: 8. CDR1 is KGHSH and CDR2 is LQKENI in the germline V gene. This CDR3 is built from 13 residues. The CDR3 DNA reads as TGTGCCAGCTCACCCGCAGACAGGGATGACTACACCTTC. It encodes CASSPADRDDYTF.

The chain uses TRBV6-5 and TRBJ1-2; 8 bases line up with TRBD1. Germline CDR1 is MNHEY and CDR2 is SVGAGI. The junction had 7 bases not matched to a gene; V was cut back by 7 bases and J by 3 bases. This CDR3 spans 14 amino acids. The chain's CDR3 is CASTLQGAHYGYTF. The CDR3 nucleotides are TGTGCCAGCACTCTCCAGGGGGCTCACTATGGCTACACCTTC.

The chain recombines TRBV19 with TRBJ2-1, with 7 bases identical to TRBD1. The CDR3 runs to 18 residues. The V segment lost 7 bases and the J segment 4 bases; nucleotides outside the gene matches: 19. The germline V gene has CDR1 LNHDA and CDR2 SQIVND (reference sequence). CDR3 nucleotides: TGTGCCAGTAACCAATTACCCCGGGGACAGAGAGTATACAATGAGCAGTTCTTC. This gives the protein CASNQLPRGQRVYNEQFF. Looking up the rest from reference TRBV19 and TRBJ2-1 gives the full variable domain: DGGITQSPKYLFRKEGQNVTLSCEQNLNHDAMYWYRQDPGQGLRLIYYSQIVNDFQKGDIAEGYSVSREKKESFPLTVTSAQKNPTAFYLCASNQLPRGQRVYNEQFFGPGTRLTVL.

The V call is TRBV2, the J call TRBJ1-1; D might be TRBD1 (5 bases). CDR1 and CDR2 (germline): SNHLY, FYNNEI. Trimming pared 1 base from V and 8 bases from J, leaving 20 bases between. CDR3 length: 16 residues. CDR3 DNA: TGTGCCAGCAGTGAAGGGGGGAGGCGTCCAAAGCTAGAAGCTTTCTTT. Translated, it gives CASSEGGRRPKLEAFF.

The chain combines TRBV28 with TRBJ2-7; 14 nucleotides line up with TRBD2. CDR1 and CDR2 from the germline V gene are MDHEN and SYDVKM. V trimming: 6 bases; J trimming: 3 bases; junction bases outside the gene matches: 7. The CDR3 sequence is 16 residues long. CDR3 protein: CASSLGTSGRVYEQYF. DNA of the CDR3: TGTGCCAGCAGCCTTGGGACTAGCGGGAGAGTCTACGAGCAGTACTTC.

This rearrangement joins TRBV21-1 to TRBJ2-7; the listed D gene, TRBD1, was not tested against the DNA. TRBV21-1 is shown as a pseudogene. This CDR3 contains 18 residues. CDR3 protein: CASSKEVPREQGPYEQYF. CDR3 DNA sequence: TGTGCCAGCAGCAAAGAGGTACCCCGGGAACAGGGCCCCTACGAGCAGTACTTC.

The chain joins TRBV30 to TRBJ2-1; 11 nucleotides agree with TRBD2. There are 15 residues in the CDR3. From germline, CDR1 is GTSNPN and CDR2 SVGIG (reference sequence). The trim removed 1 base at V and 4 bases at J, leaving 3 bases unmatched. CDR3 protein: CAWSGSGRGYNEQFF. The CDR3, as DNA: TGTGCCTGGAGTGGTAGCGGGAGGGGTTACAATGAGCAGTTCTTC.

The chain employs TRBV27 and TRBJ2-2, with TRBD1 identical over 9 bases. This CDR3 comprises 13 residues. From germline, CDR1 is MNHEY and CDR2 SMNVEV (reference sequence). The junction had 4 bases not matched to a gene; V was cut back by 8 bases and J by 6 bases. The CDR3 protein is CASRTGEAGELFF. The CDR3 region has the DNA TGTGCCAGCCGGACAGGGGAAGCCGGGGAGCTGTTTTTT.

Concerning this clone itself: The conserved final phenylalanine or tryptophan is absent from the CDR3, which likely points to a read error. The DNA is left out, because the CDR3 cannot be placed on it with certainty; the CDR3 is given as TCRdb lists it. The V gene is TRBV2, the J gene TRBJ1-2; the D call TRBD1 from the table was never checked on the DNA. The CDR3 spans 12 residues, counting both ends. CDR1 SNHLY and CDR2 FYNNEI come from the germline V gene. CDR3 region: CASSEQGAQDMT.

The V and J genes are TRBV9 and TRBJ1-1; 9 bases are a match to TRBD1. The length of the CDR3 is 15 residues. Germline CDR1 is SGDLS and CDR2 is YYNGEE. Germline trimming cut 3 bases from V and 0 bases from J; bases unmatched to any gene: 3. The CDR3 DNA reads TGTGCCAGCAGCGGAGGACAGGGGATGAACACTGAAGCTTTCTTT. As protein: CASSGGQGMNTEAFF. The variable domain in full, with the rest retrieved from reference TRBV9 and TRBJ1-1, is DSGVTQTPKHLITATGQRVTLRCSPRSGDLSVYWYQQSLDQGLQFLIQYYNGEERAKGNILERFSAQQFPDLHSELNLSSLELGDSALYFCASSGGQGMNTEAFFGQGTRLTVV.